Given below is one TCR beta chain in context. Its antigen is still unknown. The data belong to a study of T cell repertoires in cytomegalovirus infection. Across the study: In public TCR beta signatures, there were indications of both CMV infection and matching HLA type. Findings of the study overall: It was HLA-C-restricted CMV-specific TCR beta clonotypes that dominated the response ex vivo. Cumulative frequency of public TCR beta families picked out carriers of CMV plus the relevant HLA.

The CDR3 sequence is 15 residues long. V gave up 2 bases and J gave up 8 bases; unmatched junction bases: 7. Germline loops: CDR1 SGHTA, CDR2 FQGNSA. TCRdb independently ran MiXCR on the reads; one entry per CDR3 protein. The profile covers around 300,000 distinct CDR3 sequences, with about 25% appearing a single time and over 11% taken by the ten largest. The sequence derives from a human donor in good health (CMV status not recorded). Some clones in this sample may be carry-over from other donors' samples. Sequencing was done on a sample of PBMCs. This chain uses TRBV7-2 with TRBJ1-4; 8 bases agree with TRBD1. The CDR3 spells CASSLQGAGGEKLFF. The CDR3 bases are TGTGCCAGCAGCTTACAGGGGGCAGGTGGGGAAAAACTGTTTTTT.